The present T cell receptor beta chain was sequenced within a study of T cell responses to AZD1222 COVID-19 vaccine. Overall study findings and caveats: With dominance at 160-218 and 743-854, vaccine-associated CD4 TCRs spanned spike. Only five to seven AZD1222 recipients were seropositive at baseline. Two AZD1222 doses significantly raised spike-specific TCR breadth and depth over controls. Scientists sampled the repertoires only once the peak T cell response had passed.

On this clone: Its antigen is not identified.

The table came from immunoSEQ multiplex PCR; TCRdb's copy has only in-frame clones and leaves some out. This table has 100,000 or so clones, 85% to 90% appearing once. Germline assignment: CDR1 SNHLY and CDR2 FYNNEI. The CDR3 is 15 amino acids. Trimming took off 7 bases at V and 1 base at J, with 11 bases between the two ends. This material consisted of peripheral blood, taken on day 0 of AZD1222 vaccination. This TCR derives from an adult in good health. The V gene is TRBV2, the J gene TRBJ1-6; D uncertain. CDR3 protein: CASTSDGSYNSPLHF. As DNA, the CDR3 is TGTGCCAGCACCAGCGATGGATCCTATAATTCACCCCTCCACTTT.